The 29 T cell receptor beta chains below come from one sample, sequenced in a study of sequential checkpoint blockade in melanoma. Treatment reported: randomized to nivolumab then ipilimumab (arm A) or the reverse (arm B). The table came from immunoSEQ multiplex PCR; TCRdb's copy has only in-frame clones and leaves some out. The sample lists about 7,000 clones, more than 25% seen once, with more than 20% in the top ten. The source was tumor tissue (inferred from file names), collected from a patient given nivolumab and ipilimumab in sequence. Receptors were obtained from a human donor with melanoma.

CDR3 nucleotides: TGCGCCAGCAGCCTAGGACTAGCGGGAGGGCCTTACGAGCAGTACTTC. It is translated as CASSLGLAGGPYEQYF. V usage is TRBV5-1 and J usage is TRBJ2-7; 15 bases are shared with TRBD2. The CDR3 is made up of 16 amino acids. J gave up 4 bases and V 4 bases, and 6 bases lay outside the gene matches. The V gene's germline CDR1 is SGHRS and CDR2 YFSETQ.

This clone was observed a handful of times. V and J are TRBV1 and TRBJ2-5; TRBD2, the table's D call, lacks a check against the DNA. TRBV1 is shown as a pseudogene. The CDR3 covers 16 residues. CDR3 sequence: CASSQEWLADKETQYF. Written as DNA, the CDR3 is TGCGCCAGCAGCCAAGAGTGGCTAGCGGATAAAGAGACCCAGTACTTC.

The chain uses TRBV5-1 and TRBJ2-1, with 7 bases fitting TRBD1. The CDR3 totals 14 residues. With V trimmed by 4 bases and J by 3 bases, 4 bases remained unmatched. Germline loops: CDR1 SGHRS, CDR2 YFSETQ. In DNA form, the CDR3 reads TGCGCCAGCAGCCCAGGGACAGACTACAATGAGCAGTTCTTC. Residues: CASSPGTDYNEQFF.

This clone came up a few times. V is TRBV6-8 and J is TRBJ2-7, with D possibly matching TRBD2 (6 bases). The CDR3 extends over 13 amino acids. The germline V gene encodes CDR1 MNHGY and CDR2 SAAAGT. The ends were cut back, 10 bases at V and 4 bases at J, with 17 bases in the middle. CDR3 sequence reads: CATATLTSYEQYF. The CDR3 DNA follows: TGTGCCACCGCGACACTGACTAGTTACGAGCAGTACTTC.

In this sample, this clone turned up once. The J gene is TRBJ2-1, the V gene TRBV5-1; unclear D gene. CDR1 is SGHRS and CDR2 is YFSETQ in the germline V gene. The CDR3 length is 14 residues. The germline V and J ends were trimmed by 0 bases and 7 bases, with 11 bases remaining between them. CDR3 nucleotide sequence: TGCGCCAGCAGCTTGGTTTCCCCCCGGAATGAGCAGTTCTTC. Encoded protein: CASSLVSPRNEQFF.

This clone was seen a handful of times. The chain joins TRBV9 to TRBJ2-5; TRBD2 aligns across 12 bases. The ends lost 4 bases at V and 5 bases at J; junction bases unmatched: 9. The CDR3 has 16 residues. Germline lookup yields CDR1 SGDLS and CDR2 YYNGEE. CDR3 amino acids: CASSRPGLAGQETQYF. The CDR3 coding sequence is TGTGCCAGCAGCCGACCGGGACTAGCGGGCCAGGAGACCCAGTACTTC.

Only a few counts were recorded for this clone. The chain couples TRBV9 to TRBJ2-1; D is ambiguous. The ends were cut back, 3 bases at V and 0 bases at J, with 10 bases in the middle. The CDR3 sequence is 15 residues long. In germline, CDR1 is SGDLS, CDR2 YYNGEE. CDR3 loop: CASSAGGSSYNEQFF. The CDR3 region has the DNA TGTGCCAGCAGCGCAGGTGGCAGCTCCTACAATGAGCAGTTCTTC.

This chain links TRBV19 with TRBJ1-3; D unclear. Germline loops: CDR1 LNHDA, CDR2 SQIVND (reference sequence). The CDR3 runs 13 residues. Deletions cut 6 bases from V and 0 bases from J, with 6 bases between. The CDR3 coding sequence is TGTGCCAGTAGCACCGACTCTGGAAACACCATATATTTT. Amino acid sequence: CASSTDSGNTIYF.

The chain carries TRBV19 and TRBJ2-2; D is ambiguous. Per the germline V gene, CDR1 is LNHDA and CDR2 is SQIVND (reference sequence). V was cut by 6 bases and J by 4 bases, with 15 bases left in between. The CDR3 runs to 15 residues. The CDR3, as DNA: TGTGCCAGTAGCAGGTGGCAGGCCGGCACCGGGGAGCTGTTTTTT. This translates into CASSRWQAGTGELFF.

This clone was observed at least ten times. The chain has TRBV11-3 and TRBJ1-1; tentatively, D is TRBD1 (5 bases). V was shortened by 5 bases and J by 4 bases, with 17 bases between the two germline ends. Per the germline V gene, CDR1 is SGHNT and CDR2 is YENEEA. This CDR3 has 15 residues. CDR3: CASSQPQDLGTEAFF. CDR3 coding DNA: TGTGCCAGCAGCCAACCACAGGATCTGGGCACTGAAGCTTTCTTT.

J is TRBJ1-2 and V is TRBV11-3; D is unclear. V lost 1 base, J lost 2 bases, and 11 bases lay in between. CDR3 size: 15 residues. CDR1 is SGHNT and CDR2 is YENEEA in the germline V gene. The CDR3 protein is CASSLVPRLNYGYTF. CDR3 nucleotide sequence: TGTGCCAGCAGCTTAGTGCCGAGGTTAAACTATGGCTACACCTTC.

This clone was detected ten times or more. The chain joins TRBV11-3 to TRBJ2-5; D remains unclear. The germline V gene encodes CDR1 SGHNT and CDR2 YENEEA. The CDR3 extends over 15 amino acids. Trimming shortened V by 0 bases and J by 4 bases, and 12 bases separated the two germline ends. CDR3 in amino acids: CASSLDQGQRETQYF. The CDR3 nucleotides read TGTGCCAGCAGCTTAGATCAAGGCCAGAGAGAGACCCAGTACTTC.

The chain is built from TRBV19 and TRBJ2-7; 9 bases are shared with TRBD2. The germline V gene has CDR1 LNHDA and CDR2 SQIVND (reference sequence). V dropped 3 bases and J dropped 6; count of bases not matched to a gene: 3. This CDR3 contains 13 residues. As DNA, the CDR3 is TGTGCCAGTAGTATGGGACTAGCAGCCGAGCAGTACTTC. Protein sequence: CASSMGLAAEQYF. Full variable domain (missing parts from reference TRBV19 and TRBJ2-7): DGGITQSPKYLFRKEGQNVTLSCEQNLNHDAMYWYRQDPGQGLRLIYYSQIVNDFQKGDIAEGYSVSREKKESFPLTVTSAQKNPTAFYLCASSMGLAAEQYFGPGTRLTVT.

This rearrangement joins TRBV12-5 to TRBJ1-1; D call uncertain. Germline V gene lookup returns CDR1 LGHNT and CDR2 FRNRAP. This CDR3 is built from 15 residues. The CDR3 nucleotides read TGTGCCAGCATCCCTTCATTACAGATAAACACTGAAGCTTTCTTT. Protein: CASIPSLQINTEAFF.

The V and J genes are TRBV11-3 and TRBJ2-1; perhaps TRBD2 as D (5 bases). The CDR3 spans 14 residues. V shed 2 bases and J shed 5 bases, with 10 bases lying between them. Germline V gene sequence: CDR1 SGHNT, CDR2 YENEEA. CDR3 sequence reads: CASSLLAWDNEQFF. In DNA, the CDR3 is TGTGCCAGCAGCTTACTAGCCTGGGACAATGAGCAGTTCTTC.

V usage is TRBV29-1 and J usage is TRBJ2-7, with D tentatively TRBD1 (6 bases). CDR1 and CDR2 from the germline V gene are SQVTM and ANQGSEA. V gave up 2 bases and J gave up 5 bases, with 10 bases separating them. CDR3 size: 12 residues. The CDR3 sequence is CSVESRGDEQYF. CDR3 coding DNA: TGCAGCGTTGAAAGCAGGGGCGACGAGCAGTACTTC.

This chain links TRBV29-1 with TRBJ1-1; D is ambiguous. Germline V CDR1 and CDR2: SQVTM, ANQGSEA. The germline V and J ends were trimmed by 7 bases and 2 bases, with 11 bases remaining between them. The CDR3 totals 12 residues. The CDR3 loop is CSATNLNTEAFF. DNA for the CDR3: TGCAGCGCGACAAACTTAAACACTGAAGCTTTCTTT.

CDR3 bases read: TGTGCCATCAGTGAGTCTTGGGACAGCCCGAACACCGGGGAGCTGTTT. Encoded protein: CAISESWDSPNTGELF. The whole CDR3 region reads CAISESWDSPNTGELFF. The genes are TRBV10-3 and TRBJ2-2; the match to TRBD1 covers 7 bases. The read stops 1 residue short of the end of the CDR3; the missing end is completed from the germline J gene. Losses at the gene ends were 0 bases for V and 0 bases for J; bases not matched to a gene: 4. Germline loops: CDR1 ENHRY, CDR2 SYGVKD. The CDR3 length is 17 residues.

The rearrangement joins TRBV19 to TRBJ2-7; 10 bases match TRBD2. This CDR3 has 14 amino acids. Looked up from germline, CDR1 is LNHDA and CDR2 is SQIVND (reference sequence). Trimming cost V 5 bases and J 4 bases; bases outside gene matches: 5. The chain's CDR3 is CASSSGLASYEQYF. The CDR3 DNA sequence: TGTGCCAGTAGTTCGGGACTAGCGTCGTACGAGCAGTACTTC.

There are many counts of this clone. V is TRBV6-8 and J is TRBJ1-1; 8 bases match TRBD1. The CDR3 consists of 15 residues. Trimming at V came to 6 bases and at J to 0 bases, leaving 6 bases not matched to a gene. CDR1 and CDR2 (germline): MNHGY, SAAAGT. The CDR3 DNA reads as TGTGCCAGCAGCCGGACAGGGCAGTTGAACACTGAAGCTTTCTTT. It yields the protein CASSRTGQLNTEAFF.

This clone was detected only a few times. The DNA of the CDR3 is TGTGCCAGTACCTCTAGCGGGACCTCAGATACGCAGTATTTT. Protein: CASTSSGTSDTQYF. The chain couples TRBV19 to TRBJ2-3, with TRBD2 matching over 9 bases. J lost 4 bases, V lost 7 bases, and 6 bases had no gene match. This CDR3 has 14 residues. Germline V gives CDR1 LNHDA, CDR2 SQIVND (reference sequence). Drawing the rest from reference TRBV19 and TRBJ2-3, the complete variable domain is DGGITQSPKYLFRKEGQNVTLSCEQNLNHDAMYWYRQDPGQGLRLIYYSQIVNDFQKGDIAEGYSVSREKKESFPLTVTSAQKNPTAFYLCASTSSGTSDTQYFGPGTRLTVL.

The V call is TRBV28, the J call TRBJ1-1; 8 nucleotides agree with TRBD1. The CDR3 consists of 14 residues. V gave up 7 bases and J gave up 5 bases; unmatched junction bases: 9. The V gene's germline CDR1 is MDHEN and CDR2 SYDVKM. In nucleotides, the CDR3 is TGTGCCAGCACCTCCCCGGACAGGGCAACTGAAGCTTTCTTT. Translated: CASTSPDRATEAFF.

Concerning this clone: Other DNA sequences in the same sample also yield this CDR3. In DNA, the CDR3 is TGCGCCAGCAGCTTGGCCGGGACAGGACTCAACACTGAAGCTTTCTTT. Translation: CASSLAGTGLNTEAFF. V usage is TRBV5-1 and J usage is TRBJ1-1; 8 bases map to TRBD1. Germline V gene lookup returns CDR1 SGHRS and CDR2 YFSETQ. The CDR3 sequence is 16 residues long. The V gene end was trimmed by 0 bases and the J gene end by 2 bases; junction bases not matched to a gene: 6.

This clone was counted many times. The J gene is TRBJ2-7, the V gene TRBV6-8, with a possible D match to TRBD2 (6 bases). With 0 bases removed from V and 1 base from J, the gap between germline ends came to 7 bases. Germline V gives CDR1 MNHGY, CDR2 SAAAGT. The CDR3 is 14 residues long. CDR3 DNA: TGTGCCAGCAGTTACTCCCGGGAGTCCTACGAGCAGTACTTC. Translation: CASSYSRESYEQYF.

The chain joins TRBV11-3 to TRBJ1-5, with D perhaps TRBD1 (6 bases). CDR1 is SGHNT, CDR2 YENEEA, per germline. V was cut by 3 bases and J by 3 bases, with 15 bases left in between. The CDR3 is 16 amino acids. The CDR3 is CASSLASGTPNQPQHF. As DNA, the CDR3 is TGTGCCAGCAGCTTGGCCTCCGGGACACCCAATCAGCCCCAGCATTTT.

This clone occurred a few times. The J gene is TRBJ2-2, the V gene TRBV9; 7 nucleotides align to TRBD2. The CDR3 runs to 14 residues. Trimming at V came to 3 bases and at J to 1 base, leaving 0 bases not matched to a gene. The germline gives CDR1 SGDLS, CDR2 YYNGEE. CDR3 nucleotides: TGTGCCAGCAGCGCTAGCGGGAACACCGGGGAGCTGTTTTTT. The encoded protein is CASSASGNTGELFF.

This clone was detected a few times. The chain uses TRBV11-3 and TRBJ2-1; D call uncertain. The CDR3 has 17 residues. V lost 5 bases, J lost 0 bases, and 17 bases lay in between. CDR1 and CDR2 from the germline V gene are SGHNT and YENEEA. CDR3 sequence (DNA): TGTGCCAGCAGCCGTCCTCTCGGGTCCAGCTCCTACAATGAGCAGTTCTTC. Its protein is CASSRPLGSSSYNEQFF.

This chain uses TRBV19 with TRBJ1-2; D is unresolved. This CDR3 has 12 amino acids. Deletions cut 9 bases from V and 7 bases from J, with 15 bases between. CDR1 LNHDA and CDR2 SQIVND come from the germline V gene (reference sequence). This CDR3 is CASRRARGGYTF. The CDR3, as DNA: TGTGCCAGCCGGAGGGCGCGGGGTGGCTACACCTTC.

The chain carries TRBV5-1 and TRBJ2-7; D uncertain. Germline V gives CDR1 SGHRS, CDR2 YFSETQ. There are 15 residues in the CDR3. V lost 0 bases and J lost 0, with 10 bases in between. The CDR3 region is CASSLGQWSSYEQYF. The CDR3 DNA follows: TGCGCCAGCAGCTTGGGTCAGTGGAGCTCCTACGAGCAGTACTTC.